This TCR beta chain is drawn from a study of shared clonotypes between healthy human individuals. Repertoires were generated with immunoSEQ multiplex PCR, while TCRdb's copy carries only in-frame clones and drops some. Of around 700,000 clones detected, 60% to 80% appear once; the ten largest clones hold approximately 1.8%. The CDR3 spans 14 residues. The V gene's germline CDR1 is GTSNPN and CDR2 SVGIG (reference sequence). Trimming took 3 bases from V and 1 from J, leaving 12 bases between them. The clonotype comes from a woman aged 25 to 45 in good health. Sequencing input: memory CD4+ T cells sorted from blood. The subset denotes: CD45RA-negative fraction. The chain links TRBV30 to TRBJ1-1; D is possibly TRBD1 (5 bases). The CDR3: CAWSPGGPNTEAFF. The DNA for the CDR3 is TGTGCCTGGAGCCCGGGGGGACCGAACACTGAAGCTTTCTTT.